This passage covers 20 T cell receptor beta chains from one sample sequenced in a study of cytomegalovirus exposure and HLA in healthy donors. In the PCR, 60 Vbeta and 13 Jbeta primers were used. The method was immunoSEQ multiplex PCR; TCRdb's version includes in-frame clones alone and lacks a portion of them. The sample has about 160,000 clones; around 80% are singletons. Sequenced material: PBMCs. The receptors come from a girl aged 10 to 17 in good health and CMV-seropositive.

This clone has only a few counts. The identical CDR3 is also encoded by other nucleotide sequences in the sample. V is TRBV5-4 and J is TRBJ1-1, with D hard to call. The length of the CDR3 is 13 residues. V lost 0 bases to trimming and J lost 1 base, with 4 bases between them. CDR1 and CDR2 (germline): SGHNT, YYREEE (reference sequence). Here the CDR3 DNA reads TGTGCCAGCAGCTTGGACAGGAACACTGAAGCTTTCTTT. Its translation is CASSLDRNTEAFF.

The V gene is TRBV6-6, the J gene TRBJ2-1, with D maybe TRBD2 (5 bases). CDR1 and CDR2 from the germline V gene are MNHNY and SVGAGI (reference sequence). The CDR3 totals 16 residues. V gave up 8 bases and J gave up 0 bases, with 17 bases separating them. CDR3 sequence: CASLGLAPSSYNEQFF. DNA of the CDR3: TGTGCCAGCTTGGGCCTAGCTCCCAGCTCCTACAATGAGCAGTTCTTC.

This rearrangement joins TRBV7-8 to TRBJ2-1; 9 nucleotides line up with TRBD1. The J segment lost 3 bases and the V segment lost 5 bases, leaving 5 bases of the junction unmatched. CDR3 size: 15 residues. CDR1 SGHVS and CDR2 FQNEAQ come from the germline V gene. CDR3: CASSERQGGYNEQFF. The DNA for the CDR3 is TGTGCCAGCAGCGAACGACAGGGGGGCTACAATGAGCAGTTCTTC.

The chain couples TRBV7-9 to TRBJ1-1, with TRBD1 as a possible D gene (6 bases). From germline, CDR1 is SEHNR and CDR2 FQNEAQ (reference sequence). The V gene lost 8 bases and the J gene lost 2 bases, with 18 bases spanning the gap. This CDR3 spans 15 amino acids. DNA for the CDR3: TGTGCCAGCGGAAACAGGGTGGCAAGAAACACTGAAGCTTTCTTT. As protein: CASGNRVARNTEAFF.

The gene calls are TRBV9 and TRBJ2-5; 7 positions agree with TRBD2. J lost 5 bases, V lost 3 bases, and 7 bases had no gene match. Germline assignment: CDR1 SGDLS and CDR2 YYNGEE. The CDR3 spans 14 residues. In DNA, the CDR3 is TGTGCCAGCAGCGCTCTAGCGGAGGGGGAGACCCAGTACTTC. Encoded protein: CASSALAEGETQYF.

This chain joins TRBV28 and TRBJ2-2, with 8 bases fitting TRBD2. Germline CDR1 reads MDHEN; CDR2 reads SYDVKM. The CDR3 has 14 residues. J was trimmed by 4 bases and V by 2 bases; bases with no gene match: 0. CDR3 in DNA: TGTGCCAGCAGTTTAGGGACTAGCACCGGGGAGCTGTTTTTT. Amino acids: CASSLGTSTGELFF.

The V and J genes are TRBV30 and TRBJ1-2; TRBD1 might be the D (5 bases). V was pared by 3 bases and J by 7 bases, with 18 bases between. The CDR3 runs 14 residues. Germline-derived CDR1 and CDR2 are GTSNPN and SVGIG (reference sequence). CDR3 nucleotide sequence: TGTGCCTGGAGGATGAAGGGGCTGGCCGGTGGCTACACCTTC. Residues: CAWRMKGLAGGYTF.

This clone was found once. The CDR3 DNA follows: TGTGCCAGCAGCTTAAGGCGGGTGGAGCAGTTCTTC. This sequence encodes CASSLRRVEQFF. The chain joins TRBV28 to TRBJ2-1, with a possible D match to TRBD2 (5 bases). This CDR3 is 12 amino acids long. Trimming cost V 6 bases and J 10 bases, with 13 bases left between them. Germline CDR1 reads MDHEN; CDR2 reads SYDVKM.

The J gene is TRBJ2-7, the V gene TRBV2; TRBD2 aligns across 7 bases. V lost 0 bases to trimming and J lost 2 bases; unmatched junction nucleotides: 7. This CDR3 is built from 16 residues. Germline V gene data show CDR1 as SNHLY and CDR2 as FYNNEI. The DNA of the CDR3 is TGTGCCAGCAGTGAAGCTAGGCTAGCGGTCGCCTACGAGCAGTACTTC. Its translation is CASSEARLAVAYEQYF.

V and J are TRBV27 and TRBJ1-2; the D is unclear. The CDR3 is made up of 16 amino acids. Deletions cut 6 bases from V and 4 bases from J, with 21 bases between. Per the germline V gene, CDR1 is MNHEY and CDR2 is SMNVEV (reference sequence). CDR3 sequence: CASSPSVRGPSYGYTF. Written as DNA, the CDR3 is TGTGCCAGCAGCCCATCTGTTAGAGGGCCGAGCTATGGCTACACCTTC.

This clone turned up a few times. This chain connects TRBV2 to TRBJ1-2, with TRBD1 matching over 7 bases. CDR3 length: 13 residues. V shed 3 bases and J 3 bases; nucleotides not matched to a gene: 1. CDR1 SNHLY and CDR2 FYNNEI come from the germline V gene. As DNA, the CDR3 is TGTGCCAGCAGTGACAGGGGGGACTATGGCTACACCTTC. Translating it yields CASSDRGDYGYTF.

This clone is a singleton in its sample. The chain employs TRBV5-1 and TRBJ2-1; TRBD1 matches at 9 bases. This CDR3 comprises 16 residues. In germline, CDR1 is SGHRS, CDR2 YFSETQ. V lost 0 bases, J lost 2 bases, and 3 bases stayed unmatched. Here the CDR3 DNA reads TGCGCCAGCAGCTTGGGAACAGGGGGCCCCTACAATGAGCAGTTCTTC. Amino acid sequence: CASSLGTGGPYNEQFF.

V usage is TRBV11-3 and J usage is TRBJ2-2; perhaps TRBD2 as D (6 bases). The CDR3 spans 15 residues. V was clipped by 4 bases and J by 6 bases, with 15 bases between them. Germline V lookup: CDR1 SGHNT, CDR2 YENEEA. CDR3 region: CASSSTGDWAGELFF. The CDR3, as DNA: TGTGCCAGCAGCTCGACGGGGGATTGGGCCGGGGAGCTGTTTTTT.

CDR3 sequence: CASSPGTDYGYTF. Written as DNA, the CDR3 is TGTGCCAGCAGCCCCGGGACAGACTATGGCTACACCTTC. The rearrangement links TRBV27 to TRBJ1-2; 7 bases are shared with TRBD1. Germline V CDR1 and CDR2: MNHEY, SMNVEV (reference sequence). CDR3 length equals 13 residues. Trimming removed 6 bases from V and 3 bases from J; junction bases left unmatched: 4.

The chain employs TRBV5-1 and TRBJ1-2; 7 nucleotides match TRBD1. Trimming removed 4 bases from V and 1 base from J; junction bases left unmatched: 13. CDR1 and CDR2 (germline): SGHRS, YFSETQ. The CDR3 runs to 17 residues. For the CDR3, the DNA is TGCGCCAGCAGCGTTGATGGGACAGAAATAATTAACTATGGCTACACCTTC. Encoded protein: CASSVDGTEIINYGYTF.

The chain recombines TRBV5-1 with TRBJ1-1; no clear D gene. The CDR3 loop spans 15 amino acids. Germline CDR1 and CDR2: SGHRS and YFSETQ. Trimming pared 5 bases from V and 1 base from J, leaving 15 bases between. The CDR3 DNA reads as TGCGCCAGCAGACTTGGGTGGGGAGGGAACACTGAAGCTTTCTTT. Protein product: CASRLGWGGNTEAFF.

The rearrangement joins TRBV6-5 to TRBJ2-3; D unclear. This CDR3 is 15 amino acids long. Germline CDR1 MNHEY, CDR2 SVGAGI. V dropped 8 bases and J dropped 4 bases, with 19 bases sitting between them. As DNA, the CDR3 is TGTGCCAGCCTCCCCAAAGAAAGGAGCGCAGATACGCAGTATTTT. Translating gives CASLPKERSADTQYF.

The chain employs TRBV10-3 and TRBJ1-1, with TRBD1 matching 7 bases. The trim removed 9 bases at V and 5 bases at J, leaving 24 bases unmatched. The CDR3 covers 18 residues. CDR1 and CDR2 (germline): ENHRY, SYGVKD. The CDR3 is CAMPQTHEGQEKGTEAFF. The CDR3 nucleotides read TGTGCCATGCCGCAAACCCATGAAGGACAGGAGAAAGGGACTGAAGCTTTCTTT.

In its sample, this clone was seen once. The chain has TRBV6-5 and TRBJ2-2; D is possibly TRBD1 (6 bases). The CDR3 consists of 14 residues. CDR1 and CDR2 (germline): MNHEY, SVGAGI. Trimming pared 8 bases from V and 4 bases from J, leaving 14 bases between. DNA for the CDR3: TGTGCCAGCCGGACAGCCTCTATCACCGGGGAGCTGTTTTTT. Translation gives CASRTASITGELFF.

The chain combines TRBV29-1 with TRBJ1-2; no firm D call. V lost 3 bases to trimming and J lost 0 bases, with 8 bases between them. From germline, CDR1 is SQVTM and CDR2 ANQGSEA. CDR3 length: 13 residues. The CDR3 reads CSVESGSNYGYTF. As DNA, the CDR3 is TGCAGCGTTGAGTCGGGGTCTAACTATGGCTACACCTTC.